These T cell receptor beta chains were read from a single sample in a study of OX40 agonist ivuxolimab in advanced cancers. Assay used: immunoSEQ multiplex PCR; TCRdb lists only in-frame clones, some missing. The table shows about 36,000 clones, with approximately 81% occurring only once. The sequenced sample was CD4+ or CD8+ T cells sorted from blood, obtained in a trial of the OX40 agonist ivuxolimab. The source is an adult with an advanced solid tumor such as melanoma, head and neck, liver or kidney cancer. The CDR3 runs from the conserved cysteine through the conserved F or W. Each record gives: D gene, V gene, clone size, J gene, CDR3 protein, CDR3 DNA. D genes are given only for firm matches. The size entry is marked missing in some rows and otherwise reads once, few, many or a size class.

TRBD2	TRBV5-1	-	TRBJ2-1	CASSTSGGARNEQFF	TGCGCCAGCAGTACTAGCGGGGGGGCGCGGAATGAGCAGTTCTTC
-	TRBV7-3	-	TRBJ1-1	CASSPYPDRNTEAFF	TGTGCCAGCAGCCCCTACCCCGACAGGAACACTGAAGCTTTCTTT
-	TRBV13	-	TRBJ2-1	CASSPPSYNEQFF	TGTGCCAGCAGCCCCCCCTCCTACAATGAGCAGTTCTTC
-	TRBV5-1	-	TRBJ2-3	CASSLAAGLVTQYF	TGCGCCAGCAGCTTGGCAGCGGGTCTAGTTACGCAGTATTTT
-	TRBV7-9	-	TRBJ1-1	CASSLGGVNTEAFF	TGTGCCAGCAGCTTAGGAGGGGTGAACACTGAAGCTTTCTTT
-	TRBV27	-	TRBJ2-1	CASSPRTAGPYNEQFF	TGTGCCAGCAGTCCCCGGACTGCCGGCCCCTACAATGAGCAGTTCTTC
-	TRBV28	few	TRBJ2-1	CASSFSGAGNNNEQFF	TGTGCCAGCAGTTTCTCGGGCGCAGGCAACAACAATGAGCAGTTCTTC
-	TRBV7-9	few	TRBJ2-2	CASSGGQQNTGELFF	TGTGCCAGCAGCGGAGGACAGCAGAACACCGGGGAGCTGTTTTTT
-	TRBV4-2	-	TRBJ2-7	CASSEEGGVREQYF	TGTGCCAGCAGTGAAGAGGGAGGAGTGAGGGAGCAGTACTTC
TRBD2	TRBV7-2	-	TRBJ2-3	CASSLSLAGGTDTQYF	TGTGCCAGCAGCTTATCTCTAGCGGGAGGCACAGATACGCAGTATTTT
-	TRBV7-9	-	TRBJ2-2	CASSLREIVYYGELFF	TGTGCCAGCAGCCTGAGAGAGATAGTATACTACGGGGAGCTGTTTTTT
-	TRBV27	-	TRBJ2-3	CASSLRGLWDTQYF	TGTGCCAGCAGTTTACGGGGGTTGTGGGATACGCAGTATTTT
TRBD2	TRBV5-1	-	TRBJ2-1	CASSLDSSGGGSEQFF	TGCGCCAGCAGCTTGGATTCCAGCGGGGGAGGGAGTGAGCAGTTCTTC
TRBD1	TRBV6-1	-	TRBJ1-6	CASSGPGDSLSYNSPLHF	TGTGCCAGCAGTGGACCCGGGGACAGCCTCTCCTATAATTCACCCCTCCACTTT
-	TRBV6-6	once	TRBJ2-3	CASSYSERVKTDTQYF	TGTGCCAGCAGTTACTCGGAAAGGGTAAAGACAGATACGCAGTATTTT
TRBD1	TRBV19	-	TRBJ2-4	CASSNPAGTGGQYF	TGTGCCAGTAGTAACCCGGCCGGGACAGGAGGACAGTACTTC
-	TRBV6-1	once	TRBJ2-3	CASSDYTDTQYF	TGTGCCAGCAGTGATTATACAGATACGCAGTATTTT
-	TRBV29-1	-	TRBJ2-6	CSVEGSELAGANVLTF	TGCAGCGTTGAAGGAAGTGAACTTGCTGGGGCCAACGTCCTGACTTTC
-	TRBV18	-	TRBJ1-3	CASSPPMGRSGNTIYF	TGTGCCAGCTCACCACCGATGGGAAGGTCCGGAAACACCATATATTTT
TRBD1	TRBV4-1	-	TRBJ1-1	CASSRGTDKAFF	TGCGCCAGCAGCCGGGGGACAGATAAAGCTTTCTTT
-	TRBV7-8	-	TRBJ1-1	CASSRQGNTEAFF	TGTGCCAGCAGTCGTCAGGGGAACACTGAAGCTTTCTTT
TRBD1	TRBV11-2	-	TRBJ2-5	CASSSDREETQYF	TGTGCCAGCAGCTCCGACAGGGAAGAGACCCAGTACTTC
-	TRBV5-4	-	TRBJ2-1	CASSLYGGYNEQFF	TGTGCCAGCAGCTTGTATGGAGGATACAATGAGCAGTTCTTC
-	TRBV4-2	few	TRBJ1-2	CASSHSWPPPERAVRHGYTF	TGTGCCAGCAGCCACTCATGGCCTCCACCCGAAAGAGCTGTCAGGCATGGCTACACCTTC
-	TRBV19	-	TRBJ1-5	CASSIDLGQRYSNQPQHF	TGTGCCAGTAGTATAGATCTGGGCCAGCGTTATAGCAATCAGCCCCAGCATTTT
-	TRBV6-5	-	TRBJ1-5	CASIEQVNQPQHF	TGTGCCAGCATTGAACAGGTCAATCAGCCCCAGCATTTT
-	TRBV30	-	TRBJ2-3	CAWSRTSTDTQYF	TGTGCCTGGAGTCGAACTAGCACAGATACGCAGTATTTT
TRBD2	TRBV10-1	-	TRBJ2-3	CASSDRAGLTDTQYF	TGCGCCAGCAGTGACCGAGCGGGGCTCACAGATACGCAGTATTTT
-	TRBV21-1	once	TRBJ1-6	CASSKAKQGTYSPLHF	TGTGCCAGCAGCAAAGCGAAACAGGGAACTTATTCACCCCTCCACTTT
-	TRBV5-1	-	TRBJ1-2	CAGSPGQNYGYTF	TGCGCCGGCAGCCCCGGACAGAACTATGGCTACACCTTC
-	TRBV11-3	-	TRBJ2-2	CASSLDGRINTGELFF	TGTGCCAGCAGCTTAGATGGACGGATAAACACCGGGGAGCTGTTTTTT
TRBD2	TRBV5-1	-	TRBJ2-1	CASSLESSGVMDEQFF	TGCGCCAGCAGCTTGGAGTCTAGCGGAGTAATGGATGAGCAGTTCTTC
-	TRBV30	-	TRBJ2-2	CAWKPPWTSLGELFF	TGTGCCTGGAAGCCCCCCTGGACAAGTCTAGGGGAGCTGTTTTTT